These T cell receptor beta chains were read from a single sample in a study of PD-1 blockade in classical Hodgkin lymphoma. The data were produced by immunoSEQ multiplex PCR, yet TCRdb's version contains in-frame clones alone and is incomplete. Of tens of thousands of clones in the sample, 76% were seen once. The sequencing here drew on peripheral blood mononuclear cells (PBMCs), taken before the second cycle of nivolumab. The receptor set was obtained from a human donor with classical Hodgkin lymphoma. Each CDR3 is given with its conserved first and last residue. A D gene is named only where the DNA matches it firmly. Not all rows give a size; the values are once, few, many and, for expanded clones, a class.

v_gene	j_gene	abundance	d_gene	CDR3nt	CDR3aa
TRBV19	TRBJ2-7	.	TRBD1	TGTGCCAGTACCGAGGACAGGGATTCCTACGAGCAGTACTTC	CASTEDRDSYEQYF
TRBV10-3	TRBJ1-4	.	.	TGTGCCATCAGCCCTATCCCGGGAATCCAGGAAAAACTGTTTTTT	CAISPIPGIQEKLFF
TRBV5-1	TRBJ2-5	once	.	TGCGCCAGCAGCTTGGCCGGGCTCCGCCAAGGAGAGACCCAGTACTTC	CASSLAGLRQGETQYF
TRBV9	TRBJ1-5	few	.	TGTGCCAGCAGCGTGGGCAGTAGCAATCAGCCCCAGCATTTT	CASSVGSSNQPQHF
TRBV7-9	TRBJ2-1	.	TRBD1	TGTGCCAGCAGCCCACGGGACAGGGGGAGCTCCTACAATGAGCAGTTCTTC	CASSPRDRGSSYNEQFF
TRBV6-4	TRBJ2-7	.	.	TGTGCCAGCAGTGACCGGGACCACTCCTACGAGCAGTACTTC	CASSDRDHSYEQYF
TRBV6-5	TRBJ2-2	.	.	TGTGCCAGCAGCCCATCACATACTGGCACCGGGGAGCTGTTTTTT	CASSPSHTGTGELFF
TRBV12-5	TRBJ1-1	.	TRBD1	TGTGCTAGTGGTTTGTTCTATCGGACAGGGGGGATTTTGAACACTGAAGCTTTCTTT	CASGLFYRTGGILNTEAFF
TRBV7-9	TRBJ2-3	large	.	TGTGCCAGCAGCTTAGATGGAACAGATACGCAGTATTTT	CASSLDGTDTQYF
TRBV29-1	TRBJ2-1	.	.	TGCAGCGTTGAAAGAAGCCCTAATGAGCAGTTCTTC	CSVERSPNEQFF
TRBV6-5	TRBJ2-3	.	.	TGTGCCAGCAGTTATTCGGAATACGAGGGCACAGATACGCAGTATTTT	CASSYSEYEGTDTQYF
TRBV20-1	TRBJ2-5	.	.	TGCAGTGCTGGCAGTGGAGAGACCCAGTACTTC	CSAGSGETQYF
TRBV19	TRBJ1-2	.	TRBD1	TGTGCCAGTAGCCGGAACAGGGGGGGAAATTTGGTCTATGGCTACACCTTC	CASSRNRGGNLVYGYTF
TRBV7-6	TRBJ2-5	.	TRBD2	TGTGCCAGCAGCTTAGCTTTAGCGGGGACCCAAGAGACCCAGTACTTC	CASSLALAGTQETQYF
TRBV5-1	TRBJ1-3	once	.	TGCGCCAGCAGCTTGGCCTGGACGGGGCCCACGAACACCATATATTTT	CASSLAWTGPTNTIYF
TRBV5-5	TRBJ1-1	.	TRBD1	TGTGCCAGCAGCTTCGACAGGGATACTGAAGCTTTCTTT	CASSFDRDTEAFF
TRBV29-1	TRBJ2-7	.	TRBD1	TGCAGCGTTGAAGATCGGGCCAGGGGGACCTACGAGCAGTACTTC	CSVEDRARGTYEQYF
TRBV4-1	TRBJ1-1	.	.	TGCGCCAGCAGCCAACCCACACGTAGGACTGAAGCTTTCTTT	CASSQPTRRTEAFF
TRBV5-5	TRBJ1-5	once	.	TGTGCCAGCAGCTTGGCGGCGGATAGCAATCAGCCCCAGCATTTT	CASSLAADSNQPQHF
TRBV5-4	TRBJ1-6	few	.	TGTGCCGAGGGGGGGCAGAATAATTCACCCCTCCACTTT	CAEGGQNNSPLHF
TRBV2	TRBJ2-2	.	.	TGTGCCACCAGGGACGGAATCACCGGGGAGCTGTTTTTT	CATRDGITGELFF
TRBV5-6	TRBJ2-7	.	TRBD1	TGTGCCAGCAGCTTGGGGACAGGATCGCCCTACGAGCAGTACTTC	CASSLGTGSPYEQYF
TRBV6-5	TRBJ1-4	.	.	TGTGCCAGCAGTTACTCGATGACAGTACGAGAAAAACTGTTTTTT	CASSYSMTVREKLFF
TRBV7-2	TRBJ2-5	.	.	TGTGCCAGCAGCTTGTACAGGGCTCAAGAGACCCAGTACTTC	CASSLYRAQETQYF